These 13 T cell receptor beta chains were all obtained from the same sample, sequenced in a study of T cell repertoires in cytomegalovirus infection. The antigens of these receptors remain unknown. TCRdb fed the reads into MiXCR, producing one record per CDR3 protein. The sample yields about 920,000 distinct CDR3 sequences, about a third seen once. The source was cultured CD8+ T cells from PBMCs, collected from culture after CMV antigen stimulation. The receptor set was obtained from a human donor in good health (CMV status not recorded). Some clones in this sample may be carry-over from other donors' samples.

The J gene is TRBJ1-1, the V gene TRBV20-1, with D perhaps TRBD1 (5 bases). Trimming pared 1 base from V and 6 bases from J, leaving 18 bases between. The germline gives CDR1 DFQATT, CDR2 SNEGSKA (reference sequence). The CDR3 consists of 15 residues. CDR3 loop: CSARAEASRGAEAFF. DNA of the CDR3: TGCAGTGCTAGAGCTGAGGCCAGTCGGGGCGCTGAAGCTTTCTTT.

The chain uses TRBV5-4 and TRBJ2-1; 8 bases are a match to TRBD2. The CDR3 covers 17 residues. With 0 bases clipped from V and 2 bases from J, the junction kept 7 bases outside the gene matches. Germline lookup yields CDR1 SGHNT and CDR2 YYREEE (reference sequence). CDR3 DNA: TGTGCCAGCAGCTTGGGCGGTAGCGGGACAACCTACAATGAGCAGTTCTTC. Translated, it gives CASSLGGSGTTYNEQFF.

This clonotype was picked up one time. The junction departs from germline at one end; a sequencing error may be responsible. CDR3 amino acids: CTSSPSGQHQPQHF. The CDR3 DNA follows: TGTACCAGCAGCCCGAGCGGACAGCATCAGCCCCAGCATTTT. This chain joins TRBV7-6 and TRBJ1-5, with D perhaps matching TRBD1 (6 bases). Looked up from germline, CDR1 is SGHVS and CDR2 is FNYEAQ. The length of the CDR3 is 14 residues. The variable domain in full, with the rest retrieved from reference TRBV7-6 and TRBJ1-5, is GAGVSQSPRYKVTKRGQDVALRCDPISGHVSLYWYRQALGQGPEFLTYFNYEAQQDKSGLPNDRFSAERPEGSISTLTIQRTEQRDSAMYRCTSSPSGQHQPQHFGDGTRLSIL.

Turning to this clonotype: A much larger clone differs by one base, so this may be a read error. The chain recombines TRBV5-1 with TRBJ2-5; weak D call: TRBD1 (6 bases). The CDR3 loop spans 15 amino acids. Looked up from germline, CDR1 is SGHRS and CDR2 is YFSETQ. CDR3 sequence (DNA): TGCGCCAACAGCATCTCCAGGGGTCTTTCGGAGACCCAGTACTTC. This codes for CANSISRGLSETQYF.

The chain joins TRBV7-9 to TRBJ2-7; D ambiguous. This CDR3 contains 12 residues. Trimming cost V 5 bases and J 4 bases, with 9 bases left between them. Germline-derived CDR1 and CDR2 are SEHNR and FQNEAQ (reference sequence). Here the CDR3 reads CASSIDGYEQYV. CDR3 sequence (DNA): TGTGCCAGCAGCATAGATGGATACGAGCAGTACGTC.

This clonotype has only a few counts. V gene TRBV20-1 combines with J gene TRBJ1-1; 8 nucleotides match TRBD1. CDR3 length equals 13 residues. Germline V gene sequence: CDR1 DFQATT, CDR2 SNEGSKA (reference sequence). V dropped 4 bases and J dropped 6; count of bases not matched to a gene: 7. The CDR3 reads CSANGQGGPEAFF. The CDR3 region has the DNA TGCAGTGCTAATGGACAGGGAGGACCTGAAGCTTTCTTT.

This clonotype was counted a few times. The rearrangement uses TRBV6-1 and TRBJ1-1; tentatively, D is TRBD1 (6 bases). V was cut by 10 bases and J by 6 bases, with 18 bases left in between. CDR3 size: 13 residues. The germline gives CDR1 MNHNS, CDR2 SASEGT. The CDR3 reads CATLGGLYPEAFF. The CDR3 nucleotides are TGTGCCACCTTGGGGGGGCTTTATCCTGAAGCTTTCTTT.

This clonotype was counted a few times. The CDR3 sequence is CASSLHGGQETQYF. CDR3 DNA: TGTGCCAGCAGTTTACACGGGGGCCAAGAGACCCAGTACTTC. The V gene is TRBV28, the J gene TRBJ2-5, with a possible D match to TRBD2 (6 bases). Trimming left V 2 bases short and J 1 base short, with 8 bases between. Germline values: CDR1 MDHEN, CDR2 SYDVKM. CDR3 length equals 14 residues.

V is TRBV9 and J is TRBJ2-7; 7 bases align to TRBD2. The CDR3 extends over 13 amino acids. CDR1 is SGDLS, CDR2 YYNGEE, per germline. V lost 3 bases, J lost 6 bases, and 6 bases stayed unmatched. CDR3 amino acids: CASSAGTIGEQYV. DNA of the CDR3: TGTGCCAGCAGCGCCGGGACTATAGGCGAGCAGTACGTC.

This clonotype was seen a single time. The rearrangement uses TRBV5-4 and TRBJ2-7; unclear D gene. This CDR3 is 13 amino acids long. Trimming took off 0 bases at V and 5 bases at J, with 9 bases between the two ends. Germline lookup yields CDR1 SGHNT and CDR2 YYREEE (reference sequence). DNA of the CDR3: TGTGCCAGCAGCTTGGTATCATCGCACGAGCAGTACTTC. Translation: CASSLVSSHEQYF. The entire variable domain, with the rest obtained from reference TRBV5-4 and TRBJ2-7, is as follows: ETGVTQSPTHLIKTRGQQVTLRCSSQSGHNTVSWYQQALGQGPQFIFQYYREEENGRGNFPPRFSGLQFPNYSSELNVNALELDDSALYLCASSLVSSHEQYFGPGTRLTVT.

This clonotype was counted many times. The chain links TRBV12-3 or TRBV12-4 to TRBJ1-2; TRBD1 is a possible D gene (5 bases). This CDR3 has 15 amino acids. V gave up 5 bases and J gave up 3 bases, with 16 bases separating them. The CDR3 nucleotides are TGTGCCAGCAGTCCCCGGCAGGGCGAGTACTATGGCTACACCTTC. Protein: CASSPRQGEYYGYTF.

CDR3 loop: CASRRDSWQQRAQHF. The CDR3 region has the DNA TGTGCCAGCAGACGGGACAGTTGGCAACAGCGAGCCCAGCATTTT. The gene calls are TRBV6-5 and TRBJ1-5; the match to TRBD1 covers 7 bases. The length of the CDR3 is 15 residues. Looked up from germline, CDR1 is MNHEY and CDR2 is SVGAGI. The trim removed 6 bases at V and 11 bases at J, leaving 16 bases unmatched.

The CDR3 coding sequence is TGTGCCAGCAGCTTGTCACCCGAGACGGGGGAGCTGTTTTTT. Protein sequence: CASSLSPETGELFF. This rearrangement joins TRBV5-6 to TRBJ2-2; D not certain. This CDR3 is built from 14 residues. CDR1 and CDR2 from the germline V gene are SGHDT and YYEEEE. Trimming cost V 1 base and J 8 bases, with 12 bases left between them. The full variable domain, with the rest looked up from reference TRBV5-6 and TRBJ2-2, is DAGVTQSPTHLIKTRGQQVTLRCSPKSGHDTVSWYQQALGQGPQFIFQYYEEEERQRGNFPDRFSGHQFPNYSSELNVNALLLGDSALYLCASSLSPETGELFFGEGSRLTVL.